This TCR beta chain was obtained from a study of T cells in Graves' hyperthyroidism and ophthalmopathy (dated by TCRdb to the late 2010s). For context, the study as a whole: Peripheral blood was sampled at the time of initial diagnosis, prior to any treatment. An independent validation cohort of fewer than 20 hyperthyroidism patients and about 16 patients who later progressed to ophthalmopathy tested prospective prediction of ophthalmopathy. In addition, the study compared T-cell repertoires in thyroid tissue and in blood from roughly six Graves' hyperthyroidism patients. The 100 discovery patients were divided at random into training and test sets in a 7:3 ratio. According to the paper, TCR Vbeta CDR3 sequencing was carried out on about 140 peripheral blood samples, which came from about 45 ophthalmopathy, under 85 hyperthyroidism and roughly 17 progressor patients. After blood sampling, hyperthyroidism patients were treated with methimazole at a starting dose of 30 mg daily, and ophthalmopathy patients were treated with high-dose intravenous methylprednisolone. To identify TCR V-J signatures that set the groups apart, the researchers used a discovery cohort of more than 95 patients, made up of 40 to 45 with Graves' ophthalmopathy and 55 to 65 with stable Graves' hyperthyroidism. What the authors observed across the whole study: Ophthalmopathy was separated from stable hyperthyroidism by a 13 V-J signature model, with about 88% sensitivity and about 81% specificity obtained in cross-validation and 80%/75% obtained in testing. During validation, the model predicted progression to ophthalmopathy a median of approximately 7 months ahead of onset, with roughly 65% sensitivity and around 72% specificity. Sample size was not statistically predetermined, and blinding of investigators to group allocation was not performed. Most expanded thyroid clonotypes (frequency above 0.001) were also found in blood, which suggests that blood repertoires may mirror thyroid immune responses.

As encoded in the germline V gene (reference sequence), CDR1 is LNHDA while CDR2 is SQIVND. The CDR3, from cysteine to phenylalanine, totals 13 residues. Of all the DNA, just the CDR3 is kept, 39 bases in frame from base 1. Trimming costs V 9 bases and J 6 bases, and their ends lie 17 bases apart. TCR beta CDR3 regions were amplified from RNA transcripts. The first round of RT-PCR for the TCR CDR3 was performed with the HTBI primer set and the Qiagen OneStep RT-PCR kit. The libraries were constructed in a second round of multiplex PCR and then size-selected and purified. Libraries were sequenced paired-end with 100 bp reads on an Illumina HiSeq2000. Per the source publication's procedure: SOAPnuke was used to process the raw data, removing reads that contained adapters or uncalled bases, had a mean Phred below 15, or lacked an exact match to the constant primer or identifier. High-quality paired reads were merged using COPE v1.2.5, and each unique nucleotide sequence was defined as a clonotype. MiTCR v1.1 was used to align the clonotypes against IMGT TRBV, TRBD and TRBJ reference segments. Only V-J combinations with frequency above 0.0001, covering approximately 99% of repertoires, were analysed. A TCS score was defined as the ratio between F50 (clonal expansion) and ExV (chaos), using BLOSUM62-based TCRdist between CDR3 peptides within each V-J. Welch's t-statistics and random forest reduced fewer than 550 V-J features to some 14, which were used in a naive Bayes classifier (R e1071). The Morisita-Horn index was used to measure how similar the thyroid and blood repertoires were. Clones were called with MiXCR by TCRdb after fastp trimmed the public reads at Q25, and only in-frame beta chains were retained. When rows share a CDR3 protein, they turn into one entry using the most common DNA and genes. These V and J calls originate from TCRdb's pipeline instead of the authors' own analysis. Recorded for this sample are 93,000 or so distinct CDR3 sequences; roughly 47% of them occurred a single time. Roughly 24% of the sample goes to the ten largest clones.

Concerning this clonotype itself: Its antigen specificity is not known. Per-base qualities were not stored, and no clone one base away is much larger.

Stable Graves' hyperthyroidism was defined as the absence of progression to ophthalmopathy over 18 months of follow-up. Hyperthyroidism patients were aged 18 to 65 years and newly diagnosed, with disease duration of less than 2 months. Any patient with an uncontrolled infection, another autoimmune disease, pregnancy or lactation was excluded. Clinical symptoms, serum thyroxine and TRAb, thyroid ultrasound, and orbital computed tomography formed the basis for the diagnoses. PBMCs were isolated from 7.5 to 10 ml of fresh peripheral blood by Ficoll-Paque density gradient centrifugation. Trizol reagent was used to extract total RNA, and RNA quality was then checked on an Agilent 2100 Bioanalyzer.

Input material: blood. The chain is made from TRBV19 and TRBJ1-2; the D gene lacks a confident call. This clonotype originated in a middle-aged man with Graves' hyperthyroidism. CDR3 loop: CASSMDGSHGYTF. The bases read TGTGCCAGCAGCATGGACGGTTCCCATGGCTACACCTTC.